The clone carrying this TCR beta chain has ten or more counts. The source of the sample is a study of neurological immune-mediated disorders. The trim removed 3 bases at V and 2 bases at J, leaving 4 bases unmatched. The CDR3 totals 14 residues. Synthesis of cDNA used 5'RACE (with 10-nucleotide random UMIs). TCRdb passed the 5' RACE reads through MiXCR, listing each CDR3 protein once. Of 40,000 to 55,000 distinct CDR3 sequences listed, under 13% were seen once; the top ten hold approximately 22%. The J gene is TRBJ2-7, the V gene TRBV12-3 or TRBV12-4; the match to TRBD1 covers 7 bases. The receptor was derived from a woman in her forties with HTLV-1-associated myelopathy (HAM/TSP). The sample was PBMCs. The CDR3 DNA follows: TGTGCCAGCAGTTTGACAGGGATTACCTACGAGCAGTACTTC. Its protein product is CASSLTGITYEQYF.